This T cell receptor beta chain comes out of a study of OX40 agonist ivuxolimab in advanced cancers. The ends were cut back, 1 base at V and 0 bases at J, with 10 bases in the middle. The CDR3 runs 16 residues. CDR1 and CDR2 (germline): SGHTA, FQGNSA. There are a few counts of this clone. The antigen is undetermined. Blood sampling took place at baseline, cycle 4 day 1, and cycle 7 day 1. Data came from immunoSEQ multiplex PCR; TCRdb stores just in-frame clones and leaves some out. The sample contains approximately 76,000 clones, 75% to 90% of which appear only once. Notes on the study in general: In general, CD8+ T cells held more expanded clones than CD4+ did, on average. In the 0.1-3.0 mg/kg groups, partial responders showed among the lowest expansion. Specificity for antigen went undetermined in the expanded peripheral T cells.

The sequence was collected from an adult with an advanced solid tumor such as melanoma, head and neck, liver or kidney cancer. The material was CD4+ or CD8+ T cells sorted from blood, obtained in a trial of the OX40 agonist ivuxolimab. The chain employs TRBV7-2 and TRBJ2-4; a possible D gene is TRBD2 (6 bases). The CDR3 reads CASSLDGGVAKNIQYF. In nucleotides, the CDR3 is TGTGCCAGCAGCTTAGACGGCGGGGTAGCCAAAAACATTCAGTACTTC.